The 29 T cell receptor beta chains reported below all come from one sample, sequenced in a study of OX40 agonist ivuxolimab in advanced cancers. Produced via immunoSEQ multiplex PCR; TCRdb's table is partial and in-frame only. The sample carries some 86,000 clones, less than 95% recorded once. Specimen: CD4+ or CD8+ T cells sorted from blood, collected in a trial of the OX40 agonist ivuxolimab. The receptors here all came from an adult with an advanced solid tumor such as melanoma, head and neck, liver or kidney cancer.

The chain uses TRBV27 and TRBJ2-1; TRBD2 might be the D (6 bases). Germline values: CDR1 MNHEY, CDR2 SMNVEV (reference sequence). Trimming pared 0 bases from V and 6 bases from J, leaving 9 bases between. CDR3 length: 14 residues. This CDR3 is CASSLSEGGNEQFF. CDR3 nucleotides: TGTGCCAGCAGTTTATCGGAGGGTGGCAATGAGCAGTTCTTC.

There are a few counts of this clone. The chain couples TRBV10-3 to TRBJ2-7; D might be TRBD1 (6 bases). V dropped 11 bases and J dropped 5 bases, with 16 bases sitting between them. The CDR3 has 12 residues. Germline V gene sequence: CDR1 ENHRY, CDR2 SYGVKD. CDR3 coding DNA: TGTGCCGTAAGTCCAACAGGGAACGAGCAGTACTTC. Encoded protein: CAVSPTGNEQYF.

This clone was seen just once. The DNA of the CDR3 is TGTGCCAGCAGTTTGGGAAACACCGGGGAGCTGTTTTTT. Translated: CASSLGNTGELFF. The V call is TRBV27, the J call TRBJ2-2, with D hard to call. Germline V gives CDR1 MNHEY, CDR2 SMNVEV (reference sequence). The CDR3 has 13 residues. V was clipped by 3 bases and J by 2 bases, with 4 bases between them.

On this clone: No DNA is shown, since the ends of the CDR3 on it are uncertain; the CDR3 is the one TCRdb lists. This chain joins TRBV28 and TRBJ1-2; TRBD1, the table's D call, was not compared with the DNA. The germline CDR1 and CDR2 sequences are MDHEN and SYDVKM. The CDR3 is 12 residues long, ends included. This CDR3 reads CASSFGQGAHTF.

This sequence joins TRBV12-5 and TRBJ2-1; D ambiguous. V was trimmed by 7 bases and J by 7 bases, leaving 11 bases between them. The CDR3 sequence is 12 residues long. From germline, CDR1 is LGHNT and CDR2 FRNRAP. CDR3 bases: TGTGCTAGTGAGGACGCAATAAATGAGCAGTTCTTC. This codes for CASEDAINEQFF.

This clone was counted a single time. The CDR3 is CASSEAGGGNTEAFF. The CDR3 nucleotides read TGTGCCAGCAGTGAAGCAGGAGGGGGCAACACTGAAGCTTTCTTT. This chain connects TRBV2 to TRBJ1-1; 7 bases agree with TRBD1. J gave up 2 bases and V 0 bases, and 3 bases lay outside the gene matches. In germline, CDR1 is SNHLY, CDR2 FYNNEI. The CDR3 is 15 residues long. The variable domain in full, with the rest retrieved from reference TRBV2 and TRBJ1-1, is EPEVTQTPSHQVTQMGQEVILRCVPISNHLYFYWYRQILGQKVEFLVSFYNNEISEKSEIFDDQFSVERPDGSNFTLKIRSTKLEDSAMYFCASSEAGGGNTEAFFGQGTRLTVV.

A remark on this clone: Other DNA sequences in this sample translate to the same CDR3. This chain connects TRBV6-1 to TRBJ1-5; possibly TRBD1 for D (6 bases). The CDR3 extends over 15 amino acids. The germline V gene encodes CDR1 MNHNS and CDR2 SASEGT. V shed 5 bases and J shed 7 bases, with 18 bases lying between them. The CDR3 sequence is CASSPGWGDNQPQHF. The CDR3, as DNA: TGTGCCAGCAGTCCCGGGTGGGGGGACAACCAGCCCCAGCATTTT.

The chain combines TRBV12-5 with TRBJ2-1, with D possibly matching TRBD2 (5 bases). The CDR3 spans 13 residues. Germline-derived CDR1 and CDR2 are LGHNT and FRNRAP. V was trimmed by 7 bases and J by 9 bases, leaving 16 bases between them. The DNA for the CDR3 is TGTGCTAGTGCTCGGGATTACGTCGGTGAGCAGTTCTTC. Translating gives CASARDYVGEQFF.

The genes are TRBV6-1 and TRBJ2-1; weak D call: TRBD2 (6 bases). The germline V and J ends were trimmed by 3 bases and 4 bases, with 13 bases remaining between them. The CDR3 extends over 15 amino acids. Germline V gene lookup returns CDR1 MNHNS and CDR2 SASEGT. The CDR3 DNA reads TGTGCCAGCAGTGACTACGGAGGGCCGTACAATGAGCAGTTCTTC. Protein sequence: CASSDYGGPYNEQFF.

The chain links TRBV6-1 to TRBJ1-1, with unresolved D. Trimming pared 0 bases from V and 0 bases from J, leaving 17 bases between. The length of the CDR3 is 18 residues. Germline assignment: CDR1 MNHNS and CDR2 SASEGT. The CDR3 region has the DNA TGTGCCAGCAGTGAAGCTAAGGCCCTATATCTGATGAACACTGAAGCTTTCTTT. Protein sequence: CASSEAKALYLMNTEAFF.

The CDR3, as DNA: TGTGCCAGCAGTTTAAGGAATGAGCAGTTCTTC. Protein sequence: CASSLRNEQFF. The chain employs TRBV27 and TRBJ2-1; no clear D. The CDR3 sequence is 11 residues long. The V end lost 2 bases, the J end lost 7 bases, and 3 bases lay between the germline ends. The germline V gene encodes CDR1 MNHEY and CDR2 SMNVEV (reference sequence).

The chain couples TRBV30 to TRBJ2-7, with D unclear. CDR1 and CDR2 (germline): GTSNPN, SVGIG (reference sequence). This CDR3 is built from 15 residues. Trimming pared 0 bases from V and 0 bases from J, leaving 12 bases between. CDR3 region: CAWSVGQASSYEQYF. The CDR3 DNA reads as TGTGCCTGGAGTGTAGGGCAGGCGAGCTCCTACGAGCAGTACTTC.

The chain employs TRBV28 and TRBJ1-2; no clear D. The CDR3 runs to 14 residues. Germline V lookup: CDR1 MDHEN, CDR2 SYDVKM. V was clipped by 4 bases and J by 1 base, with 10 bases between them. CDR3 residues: CASSWPPYNYGYTF. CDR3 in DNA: TGTGCCAGCAGTTGGCCACCTTATAACTATGGCTACACCTTC.

The CDR3 sequence: CASSPTKGSSYEQYF. CDR3 sequence (DNA): TGCGCCAGCAGCCCCACGAAGGGCTCTTCCTACGAGCAGTACTTC. The chain recombines TRBV5-1 with TRBJ2-7; no clear D. This CDR3 comprises 15 residues. V lost 4 bases, J lost 1 base, and 15 bases lay in between. The germline V gene has CDR1 SGHRS and CDR2 YFSETQ.

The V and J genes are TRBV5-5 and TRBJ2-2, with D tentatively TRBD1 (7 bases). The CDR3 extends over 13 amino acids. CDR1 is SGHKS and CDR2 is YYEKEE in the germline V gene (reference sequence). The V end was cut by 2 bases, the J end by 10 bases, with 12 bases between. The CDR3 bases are TGTGCCAGCAGCTTCTCAGGGGGGCTGGAGCTGTTTTTT. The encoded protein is CASSFSGGLELFF.

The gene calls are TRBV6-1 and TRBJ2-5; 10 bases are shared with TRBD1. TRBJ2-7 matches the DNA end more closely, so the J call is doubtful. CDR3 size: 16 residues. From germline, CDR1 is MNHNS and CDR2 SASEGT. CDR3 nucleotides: TGTGCCAGCAGTGAAGGGACAGGGGGGCCCTCCTACGAGCAGTACTTC. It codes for CASSEGTGGPSYEQYF.

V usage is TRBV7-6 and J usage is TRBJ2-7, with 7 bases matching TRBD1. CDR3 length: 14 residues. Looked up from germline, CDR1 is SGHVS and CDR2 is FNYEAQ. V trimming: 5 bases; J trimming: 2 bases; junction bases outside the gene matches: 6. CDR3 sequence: CASSPTGTAYEQYF. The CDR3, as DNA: TGTGCCAGCAGCCCCACAGGGACAGCCTACGAGCAGTACTTC.

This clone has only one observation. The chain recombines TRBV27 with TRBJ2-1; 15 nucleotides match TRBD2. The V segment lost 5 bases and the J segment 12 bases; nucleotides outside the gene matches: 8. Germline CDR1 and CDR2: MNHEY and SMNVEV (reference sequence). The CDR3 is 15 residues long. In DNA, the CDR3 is TGTGCCAGCAGTCCGTCAGGACTAGCGGGAGGGGTGCAGTTCTTC. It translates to CASSPSGLAGGVQFF.

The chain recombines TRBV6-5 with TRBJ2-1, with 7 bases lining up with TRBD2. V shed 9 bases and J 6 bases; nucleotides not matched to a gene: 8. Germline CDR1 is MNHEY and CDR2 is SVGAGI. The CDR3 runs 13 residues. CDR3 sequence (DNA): TGTGCCAGTTCTAGCGGCCTTTTCAATGAGCAGTTCTTC. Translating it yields CASSSGLFNEQFF.

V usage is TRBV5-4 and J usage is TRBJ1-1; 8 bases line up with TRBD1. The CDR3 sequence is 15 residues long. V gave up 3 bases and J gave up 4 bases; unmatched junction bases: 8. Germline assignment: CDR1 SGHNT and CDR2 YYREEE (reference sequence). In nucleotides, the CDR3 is TGTGCCAGCAGCTCGCCTAGGACAGGGCGCACTGAAGCTTTCTTT. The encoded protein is CASSSPRTGRTEAFF.

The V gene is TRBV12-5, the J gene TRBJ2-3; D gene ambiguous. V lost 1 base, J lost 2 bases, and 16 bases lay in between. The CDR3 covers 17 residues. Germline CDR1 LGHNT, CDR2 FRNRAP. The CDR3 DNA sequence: TGTGCTAGTGGTTTGGCCCCTCCCTTGGATCTCACAGATACGCAGTATTTT. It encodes CASGLAPPLDLTDTQYF.

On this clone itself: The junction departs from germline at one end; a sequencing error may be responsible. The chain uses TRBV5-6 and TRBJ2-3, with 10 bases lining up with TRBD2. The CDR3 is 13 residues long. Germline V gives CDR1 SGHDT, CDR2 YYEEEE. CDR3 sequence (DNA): TGTGCCACCAGCGGGGGGGCGACAGATACGCAGTATTTT. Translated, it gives CATSGGATDTQYF. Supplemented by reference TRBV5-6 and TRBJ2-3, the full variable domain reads DAGVTQSPTHLIKTRGQQVTLRCSPKSGHDTVSWYQQALGQGPQFIFQYYEEEERQRGNFPDRFSGHQFPNYSSELNVNALLLGDSALYLCATSGGATDTQYFGPGTRLTVL.

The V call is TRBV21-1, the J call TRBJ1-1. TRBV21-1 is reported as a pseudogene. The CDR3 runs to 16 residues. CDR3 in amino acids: CASTLGDPRGRTEAFF. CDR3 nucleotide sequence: TGTGCCAGCACCCTTGGGGACCCTCGTGGGCGGACTGAAGCTTTCTTT.

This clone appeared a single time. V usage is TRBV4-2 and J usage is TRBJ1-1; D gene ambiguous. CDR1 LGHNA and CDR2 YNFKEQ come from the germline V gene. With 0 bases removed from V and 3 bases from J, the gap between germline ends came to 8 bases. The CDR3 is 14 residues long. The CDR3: CASSQDPEDTEAFF. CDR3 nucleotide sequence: TGTGCCAGCAGCCAAGATCCCGAGGACACTGAAGCTTTCTTT.

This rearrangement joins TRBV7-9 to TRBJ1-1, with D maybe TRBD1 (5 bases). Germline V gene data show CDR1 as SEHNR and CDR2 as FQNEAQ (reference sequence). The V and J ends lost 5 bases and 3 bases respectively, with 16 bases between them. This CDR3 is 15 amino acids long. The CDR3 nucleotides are TGTGCCAGCAGCCGGGACTGGGGGAAAGACACTGAAGCTTTCTTT. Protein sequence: CASSRDWGKDTEAFF.

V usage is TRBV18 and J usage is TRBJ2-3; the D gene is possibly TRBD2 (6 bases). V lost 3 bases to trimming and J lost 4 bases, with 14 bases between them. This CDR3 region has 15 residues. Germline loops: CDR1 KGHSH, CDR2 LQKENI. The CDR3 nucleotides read TGTGCCAGCTCACCCGAGGGCAGGGAGGCAGATACGCAGTATTTT. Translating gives CASSPEGREADTQYF.

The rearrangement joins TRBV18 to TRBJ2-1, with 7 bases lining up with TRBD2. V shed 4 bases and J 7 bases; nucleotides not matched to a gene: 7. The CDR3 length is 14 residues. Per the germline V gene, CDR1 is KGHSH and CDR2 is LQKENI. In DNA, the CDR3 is TGTGCCAGCTCACTTGGGGGACTATTAAATGAGCAGTTCTTC. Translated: CASSLGGLLNEQFF. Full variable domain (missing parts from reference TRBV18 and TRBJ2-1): NAGVMQNPRHLVRRRGQEARLRCSPMKGHSHVYWYRQLPEEGLKFMVYLQKENIIDESGMPKERFSAEFPKEGPSILRIQQVVRGDSAAYFCASSLGGLLNEQFFGPGTRLTVL.

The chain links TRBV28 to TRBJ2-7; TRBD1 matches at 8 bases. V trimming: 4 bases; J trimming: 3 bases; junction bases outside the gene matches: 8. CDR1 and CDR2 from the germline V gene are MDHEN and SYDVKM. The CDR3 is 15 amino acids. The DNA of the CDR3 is TGTGCCAGCAGTTCCAGACAGGGGATCGACTACGAGCAGTACTTC. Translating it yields CASSSRQGIDYEQYF.

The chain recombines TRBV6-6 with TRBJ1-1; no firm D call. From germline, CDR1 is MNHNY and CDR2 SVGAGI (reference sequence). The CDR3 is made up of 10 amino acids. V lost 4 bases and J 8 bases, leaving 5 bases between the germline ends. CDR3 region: CASSSIEAFF. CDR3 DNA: TGTGCCAGCAGTTCAATAGAAGCTTTCTTT.